These 31 T cell receptor beta chains originate from one sample sequenced in a study of identical twins. Each CDR3 protein gets one entry after TCRdb re-called the 5' RACE reads with MiXCR. Among under 300,000 distinct CDR3 sequences listed, 10% to 15% were seen once. Another study also made use of these data, one on yellow fever vaccine responses in identical twins.

The source material was memory (CD45RO+) T cells sorted from blood. These receptors all come from a woman aged 18-35 years in good health.

This clonotype was picked up a small number of times. A much larger clone lies one base from this, so it may be a read error. The chain recombines TRBV14 with TRBJ2-7; D may be TRBD1 (6 bases). The CDR3 loop spans 13 amino acids. Trimming removed 3 bases from V and 0 bases from J, with 6 bases in between. The V gene's germline CDR1 is SGHDN and CDR2 FVKESK. The CDR3 region is CASSQGASYEQYF. The CDR3 DNA reads TGTGCCAGCAGCCAGGGGGCCTCCTACGAGCAGTACTTC.

This clonotype was detected only a few times. CDR3 DNA: TGTGCCAGCAGTAACACACAAGAGCAGTACTTC. It encodes CASSNTQEQYF. V and J are TRBV6-5 and TRBJ2-7, with D hard to call. Trimming removed 5 bases from V and 7 bases from J, with 9 bases in between. Looked up from germline, CDR1 is MNHEY and CDR2 is SVGAGI. The CDR3 is made up of 11 amino acids.

This clonotype was counted only a few times. This chain uses TRBV7-8 with TRBJ2-1; 13 bases are shared with TRBD2. Trimming removed 4 bases from V and 1 base from J; junction bases left unmatched: 13. The CDR3 totals 20 residues. Germline V gene sequence: CDR1 SGHVS, CDR2 FQNEAQ. The DNA for the CDR3 is TGTGCCAGCAGCTCCGCGACTAGCGGGAGGTCCCGTCTATCCTACAATGAGCAGTTCTTC. It encodes CASSSATSGRSRLSYNEQFF.

Only a few counts were recorded for this clonotype. The chain is built from TRBV30 and TRBJ2-1; the match to TRBD2 covers 9 bases. Germline assignment: CDR1 GTSNPN and CDR2 SVGIG (reference sequence). V shed 3 bases and J 5 bases; nucleotides not matched to a gene: 8. The CDR3 length is 15 residues. The CDR3 loop reads CAWSGGTSLDNEQFF. For the CDR3, the DNA is TGTGCCTGGAGCGGCGGGACTAGCTTAGACAATGAGCAGTTCTTC.

Only a few counts were recorded for this clonotype. This chain uses TRBV4-2 with TRBJ2-5, with 9 bases fitting TRBD2. J was trimmed by 4 bases and V by 4 bases; bases with no gene match: 4. Germline V lookup: CDR1 LGHNA, CDR2 YNFKEQ. This CDR3 has 14 residues. CDR3 sequence reads: CASSPLAGIETQYF. The DNA of the CDR3 is TGTGCCAGCAGCCCGCTAGCGGGAATAGAGACCCAGTACTTC.

The sample holds a few counts of this clonotype. The chain is built from TRBV28 and TRBJ2-1; 11 bases fit TRBD2. This CDR3 comprises 16 residues. V shed 5 bases and J 4 bases; nucleotides not matched to a gene: 7. CDR1 and CDR2 from the germline V gene are MDHEN and SYDVKM. CDR3 in amino acids: CASSPRGTSGYNEQFF. CDR3 in DNA: TGTGCCAGCAGTCCCCGGGGGACTAGCGGATACAATGAGCAGTTCTTC.

The chain couples TRBV5-1 to TRBJ2-1; D is possibly TRBD1 (6 bases). The CDR3 loop spans 15 amino acids. The V end was cut by 0 bases, the J end by 1 base, with 8 bases between. In germline, CDR1 is SGHRS, CDR2 YFSETQ. The CDR3 spells CASSLEGQSYNEQFF. CDR3 DNA: TGCGCCAGCAGCTTGGAGGGACAATCCTACAATGAGCAGTTCTTC.

The CDR3 DNA is TGTGCCAGCAGCCTTAGCTCGAGCCAGGGGAGGCAGACCGGGGAGCTGTTTTTT. It encodes CASSLSSSQGRQTGELFF. The chain combines TRBV3-1 with TRBJ2-2, with D possibly being TRBD1 or TRBD2 (6 bases each). Trimming pared 4 bases from V and 5 bases from J, leaving 23 bases between. Per the germline V gene, CDR1 is LGHDT and CDR2 is YNNKEL (reference sequence). The CDR3 has 18 residues.

In its sample, this clonotype was seen many times. The CDR3 protein is CASSPLGMYYEQYF. Written as DNA, the CDR3 is TGTGCCAGCAGCCCCCTGGGGATGTATTACGAGCAGTACTTC. V gene TRBV7-2 combines with J gene TRBJ2-7; D not certain. The germline gives CDR1 SGHTA, CDR2 FQGNSA. The V gene lost 5 bases and the J gene lost 4 bases, with 15 bases spanning the gap. The CDR3 totals 14 residues.

The chain couples TRBV5-1 to TRBJ2-5; D possibly corresponds to TRBD1 (5 bases). Germline V gives CDR1 SGHRS, CDR2 YFSETQ. CDR3 length: 13 residues. Trimming shortened V by 4 bases and J by 9 bases, and 16 bases separated the two germline ends. Here the CDR3 DNA reads TGCGCCAGCAGCCGCGACAGCCTCTCGCCCCAGTACTTC. Its protein product is CASSRDSLSPQYF.

The chain uses TRBV11-2 and TRBJ2-1; D might be TRBD1 (6 bases). Looked up from germline, CDR1 is SGHAT and CDR2 is FQNNGV. The germline V and J ends were trimmed by 1 base and 1 base, with 11 bases remaining between them. The CDR3 contains 16 residues. This CDR3 reads CASSLARGWSYNEQFF. In DNA form, the CDR3 reads TGTGCCAGCAGCTTAGCCAGGGGATGGTCCTACAATGAGCAGTTCTTC.

The chain uses TRBV7-2 and TRBJ2-3; a weak D match, TRBD1 (7 bases). The germline V gene encodes CDR1 SGHTA and CDR2 FQGNSA. CDR3 length equals 15 residues. The V and J ends lost 5 bases and 4 bases respectively, with 16 bases between them. As DNA, the CDR3 is TGTGCCAGCAGCGGCAGGAGGGGGCAGGCAGATACGCAGTATTTT. It encodes CASSGRRGQADTQYF.

The table lists this clonotype with a few counts. The chain couples TRBV2 to TRBJ2-2; D may correspond to TRBD1 or TRBD2 (7 bases each). This CDR3 region has 14 residues. Looked up from germline, CDR1 is SNHLY and CDR2 is FYNNEI. V shed 3 bases and J shed 6 bases, with 11 bases lying between them. The CDR3 sequence: CASSEQGGPGELFF. DNA of the CDR3: TGTGCCAGCAGTGAGCAGGGGGGGCCCGGGGAGCTGTTTTTT.

This clonotype was found many times. The chain couples TRBV7-3 to TRBJ2-7; TRBD2 aligns across 9 bases. CDR1 and CDR2 (germline): SGHTA, FQGTGA. V lost 2 bases to trimming and J lost 2 bases; unmatched junction nucleotides: 7. CDR3 size: 16 residues. This CDR3 is CASSLYGGGGTYEQYF. DNA for the CDR3: TGTGCCAGCAGCTTATATGGCGGGGGGGGGACCTACGAGCAGTACTTC.

This clonotype was recorded a few times. The chain links TRBV7-2 to TRBJ2-1; 10 nucleotides line up with TRBD1. CDR1 SGHTA and CDR2 FQGNSA come from the germline V gene. This CDR3 contains 18 residues. The V segment lost 0 bases and the J segment 3 bases; nucleotides outside the gene matches: 8. Written as DNA, the CDR3 is TGTGCCAGCAGCTTAGCTCCCCCGGGACAGGGGTTCTACAATGAGCAGTTCTTC. Amino acid sequence: CASSLAPPGQGFYNEQFF.

This clonotype was found once. The chain carries TRBV20-1 and TRBJ1-1, with D uncertain. V was shortened by 5 bases and J by 0 bases, with 10 bases between the two germline ends. The germline CDR1 and CDR2 sequences are DFQATT and SNEGSKA (reference sequence). This CDR3 spans 13 amino acids. The CDR3 here is CSAQRTMNTEAFF. DNA of the CDR3: TGCAGTGCTCAGAGGACCATGAACACTGAAGCTTTCTTT.

This clonotype was seen a handful of times. The rearrangement joins TRBV12-3 or TRBV12-4 to TRBJ1-2; D gene uncertain. This CDR3 has 14 residues. Trimming stripped 6 bases from V and 5 bases from J, with 16 bases between. Written as DNA, the CDR3 is TGTGCCAGCAGACCGGGCGCCTGGGGTTATGGCTACACCTTC. Residues: CASRPGAWGYGYTF.

The V gene is TRBV4-2, the J gene TRBJ2-3; TRBD2 agrees at 13 bases. Trimming took 4 bases from V and 1 from J; bases not matched to a gene: 14. The CDR3 loop spans 20 amino acids. From germline, CDR1 is LGHNA and CDR2 YNFKEQ. CDR3 loop: CASSPKTGLAGAHGTDTQYF. CDR3 nucleotides: TGTGCCAGCAGCCCTAAAACAGGACTAGCGGGAGCTCACGGCACAGATACGCAGTATTTT.

In its sample, this clonotype was seen a few times. This sequence joins TRBV7-6 and TRBJ2-1; TRBD1 matches at 8 bases. CDR3 length: 18 amino acids. In germline, CDR1 is SGHVS, CDR2 FNYEAQ. Trimming took 6 bases from V and 4 from J; bases not matched to a gene: 17. The CDR3 protein is CASRGWGAGQGSYNEQFF. The DNA of the CDR3 is TGTGCCAGCAGGGGGTGGGGTGCTGGACAGGGTTCTTACAATGAGCAGTTCTTC.

This clonotype is labeled medium-sized. The chain links TRBV7-9 to TRBJ2-5; D may correspond to TRBD1 or TRBD2 (5 bases each). The length of the CDR3 is 13 residues. Germline V lookup: CDR1 SEHNR, CDR2 FQNEAQ (reference sequence). Trimming stripped 3 bases from V and 4 bases from J, with 9 bases between. The CDR3 is CASSFRELETQYF. The CDR3, as DNA: TGTGCCAGCAGCTTCAGGGAGCTAGAGACCCAGTACTTC.

The rearrangement links TRBV24-1 to TRBJ2-1; possibly TRBD1 or TRBD2 for D (5 bases each). V gave up 2 bases and J gave up 5 bases, with 9 bases separating them. Germline V gene sequence: CDR1 KGHDR, CDR2 SFDVKD. This CDR3 has 14 residues. DNA for the CDR3: TGTGCCACCAGTGATTGGGACGGGCACAATGAGCAGTTCTTC. The encoded protein is CATSDWDGHNEQFF.

The chain couples TRBV18 to TRBJ2-3; D ambiguous. V gave up 2 bases and J gave up 5 bases, with 5 bases separating them. CDR3 size: 12 residues. Per the germline V gene, CDR1 is KGHSH and CDR2 is LQKENI. The CDR3, as DNA: TGTGCCAGCTCACCATCTCTAGATACGCAGTATTTT. Translated: CASSPSLDTQYF.

J is TRBJ2-1 and V is TRBV10-3; possibly TRBD1 for D (6 bases). CDR3 length equals 11 residues. CDR1 and CDR2 from the germline V gene are ENHRY and SYGVKD. V gave up 9 bases and J gave up 6 bases, with 9 bases separating them. CDR3 in amino acids: CAIGQLNEQFF. The CDR3 nucleotides are TGTGCCATTGGACAGCTCAATGAGCAGTTCTTC.

The chain is built from TRBV2 and TRBJ1-5; TRBD1 matches at 9 bases. Germline V gene sequence: CDR1 SNHLY, CDR2 FYNNEI. Trimming cost V 4 bases and J 4 bases; bases outside gene matches: 2. This CDR3 contains 14 residues. CDR3 bases: TGTGCCAGCAGTGCGGGGACAGGGAATCAGCCCCAGCATTTT. This gives the protein CASSAGTGNQPQHF.

The chain employs TRBV27 and TRBJ2-5; D may be TRBD2 (6 bases). In germline, CDR1 is MNHEY, CDR2 SMNVEV (reference sequence). Between the trimmed V and J ends, which lost 5 bases and 4 bases, there was a span of 11 bases. The CDR3 runs 13 residues. Here the CDR3 reads CASSREPGETQYF. Here the CDR3 DNA reads TGTGCCAGCAGTCGGGAGCCAGGAGAGACCCAGTACTTC.

The J gene is TRBJ2-3, the V gene TRBV7-3; D remains ambiguous. Trimming cost V 2 bases and J 2 bases, with 11 bases left between them. The CDR3 consists of 15 residues. Germline CDR1 SGHTA, CDR2 FQGTGA. In nucleotides, the CDR3 is TGTGCCAGCAGCTTATCTCCGATACCCACAGATACGCAGTATTTT. Translating it yields CASSLSPIPTDTQYF.

This clonotype was seen many times. V gene TRBV12-3 or TRBV12-4 combines with J gene TRBJ1-2; D is undetermined. V shed 0 bases and J shed 2 bases, with 7 bases lying between them. The CDR3 loop spans 14 amino acids. DNA for the CDR3: TGTGCCAGCAGTTTAGCGCTTCAAAACTATGGCTACACCTTC. Protein sequence: CASSLALQNYGYTF.

This sequence joins TRBV6-1 and TRBJ1-1; D not resolved. V lost 6 bases, J lost 0 bases, and 17 bases lay in between. The CDR3 has 16 residues. Per germline, CDR1 MNHNS and CDR2 SASEGT. The CDR3 bases are TGTGCCAGCAGCTCTAATGGAGCTAAGATGAACACTGAAGCTTTCTTT. It translates to CASSSNGAKMNTEAFF.

Many counts were recorded for this clonotype. The chain uses TRBV7-3 and TRBJ2-3, with D uncertain. Trimming removed 4 bases at V and 4 bases at J, with 9 bases between. The CDR3 runs 13 residues. Germline V gives CDR1 SGHTA, CDR2 FQGTGA. The CDR3 coding sequence is TGTGCCAGCAGCTCCAAGGACCCAGATACGCAGTATTTT. It codes for CASSSKDPDTQYF.

This clonotype has a handful of counts. The chain uses TRBV3-1 and TRBJ2-7; either TRBD1 or TRBD2 may fit D (5 bases each). The CDR3 runs 13 residues. V dropped 4 bases and J dropped 0 bases, with 7 bases sitting between them. CDR1 and CDR2 from the germline V gene are LGHDT and YNNKEL (reference sequence). CDR3 loop: CASSRDVSYEQYF. As DNA, the CDR3 is TGTGCCAGCAGCCGGGACGTCTCCTACGAGCAGTACTTC.

This clonotype was picked up a small number of times. V gene TRBV5-8 combines with J gene TRBJ2-7, with TRBD2 matching 14 bases. Germline V gives CDR1 SGHTS, CDR2 YDEGEE. V was clipped by 2 bases and J by 6 bases; unmatched bases: 10. The CDR3 runs to 17 residues. The CDR3 loop is CASSFTGTSGSLGEQYF. The CDR3 DNA reads as TGTGCCAGCAGCTTTACCGGGACTAGCGGGAGTTTGGGCGAGCAGTACTTC.